This T cell receptor beta chain came from a study of T cell repertoires in cytomegalovirus infection. This clonotype was counted ten times or more. Germline V gives CDR1 SGHTA, CDR2 FQGNSA. V lost 4 bases and J 4 bases, leaving 10 bases between the germline ends. The CDR3 is made up of 13 amino acids. Via MiXCR, TCRdb re-called the reads, giving one row per CDR3 protein. In the table there are about 360,000 distinct CDR3 sequences, 15% to 20% of which are singletons. Sequenced sample: PBMCs. The rearrangement joins TRBV7-2 to TRBJ2-5, with a tentative D call TRBD1 (7 bases). The origin of this receptor is a human donor in good health (CMV status not recorded). Some clones in this sample may be carry-over from other donors' samples. CDR3 sequence: CASSSGGPETQYF. CDR3 DNA: TGTGCCAGCAGCTCAGGGGGGCCAGAGACCCAGTACTTC.